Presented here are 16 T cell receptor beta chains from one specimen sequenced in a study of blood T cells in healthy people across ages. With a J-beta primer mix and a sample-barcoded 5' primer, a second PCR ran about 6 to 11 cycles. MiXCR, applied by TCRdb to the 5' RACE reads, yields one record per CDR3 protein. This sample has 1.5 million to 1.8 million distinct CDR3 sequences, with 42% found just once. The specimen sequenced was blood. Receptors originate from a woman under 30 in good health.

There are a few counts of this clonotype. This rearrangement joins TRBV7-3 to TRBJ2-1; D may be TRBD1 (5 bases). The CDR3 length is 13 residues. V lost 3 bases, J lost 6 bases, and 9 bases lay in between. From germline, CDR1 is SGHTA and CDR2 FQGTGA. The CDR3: CASSFLQGNEQFF. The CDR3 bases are TGTGCCAGCAGCTTTCTCCAGGGCAATGAGCAGTTCTTC.

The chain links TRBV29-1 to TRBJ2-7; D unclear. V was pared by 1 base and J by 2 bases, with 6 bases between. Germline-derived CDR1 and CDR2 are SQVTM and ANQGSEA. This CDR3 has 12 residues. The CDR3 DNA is TGCAGCGTTGAAGGGAAGCCCTACGAGCAGTACTTC. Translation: CSVEGKPYEQYF.

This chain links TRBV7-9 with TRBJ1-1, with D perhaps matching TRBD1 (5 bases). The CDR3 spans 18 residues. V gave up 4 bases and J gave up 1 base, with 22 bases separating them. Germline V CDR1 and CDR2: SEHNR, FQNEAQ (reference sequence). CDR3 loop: CASSSAYLGPGGNTEAFF. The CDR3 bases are TGTGCCAGCAGCTCCGCCTATCTGGGACCGGGGGGGAACACTGAAGCTTTCTTT.

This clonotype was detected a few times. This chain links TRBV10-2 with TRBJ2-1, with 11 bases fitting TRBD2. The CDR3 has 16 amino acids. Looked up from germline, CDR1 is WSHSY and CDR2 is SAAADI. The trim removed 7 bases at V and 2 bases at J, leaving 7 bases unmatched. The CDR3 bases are TGCGCCAGCACCGGGGGACTAGCGGCTCCCTACAATGAGCAGTTCTTC. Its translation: CASTGGLAAPYNEQFF.

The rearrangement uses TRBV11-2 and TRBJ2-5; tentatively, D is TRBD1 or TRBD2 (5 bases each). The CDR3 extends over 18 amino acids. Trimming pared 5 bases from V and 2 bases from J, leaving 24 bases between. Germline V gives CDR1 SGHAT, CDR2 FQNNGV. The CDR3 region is CASSHLIKERWGQETQYF. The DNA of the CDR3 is TGTGCCAGCAGCCACCTAATAAAGGAACGGTGGGGGCAAGAGACCCAGTACTTC.

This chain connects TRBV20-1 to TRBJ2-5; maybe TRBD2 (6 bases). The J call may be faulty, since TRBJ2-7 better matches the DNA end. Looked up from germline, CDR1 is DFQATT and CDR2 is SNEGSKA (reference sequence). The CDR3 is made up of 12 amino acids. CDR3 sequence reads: CSAREGRTEQYF. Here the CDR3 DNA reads TGCAGTGCTAGGGAGGGCCGGACCGAGCAGTACTTC.

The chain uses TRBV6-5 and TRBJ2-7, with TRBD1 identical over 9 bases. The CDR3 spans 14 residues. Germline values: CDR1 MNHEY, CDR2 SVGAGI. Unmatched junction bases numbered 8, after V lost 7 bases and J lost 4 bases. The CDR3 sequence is CASTRDRASYEQYF. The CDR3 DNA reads TGTGCCAGCACTCGGGACAGGGCGTCGTACGAGCAGTACTTC.

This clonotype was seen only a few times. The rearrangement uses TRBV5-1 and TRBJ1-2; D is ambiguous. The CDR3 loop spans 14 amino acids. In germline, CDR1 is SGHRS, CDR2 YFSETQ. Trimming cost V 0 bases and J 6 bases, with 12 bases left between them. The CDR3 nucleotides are TGCGCCAGCAGCTTGGCAGAGCCTCGGGATGGCTACACCTTC. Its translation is CASSLAEPRDGYTF.

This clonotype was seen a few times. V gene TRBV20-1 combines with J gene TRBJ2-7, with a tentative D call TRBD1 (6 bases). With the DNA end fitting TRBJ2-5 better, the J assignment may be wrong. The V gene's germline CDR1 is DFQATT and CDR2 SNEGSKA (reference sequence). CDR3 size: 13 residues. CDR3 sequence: CSAHGQPGKTQYF. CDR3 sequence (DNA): TGCAGTGCTCATGGACAGCCCGGGAAGACCCAGTACTTC.

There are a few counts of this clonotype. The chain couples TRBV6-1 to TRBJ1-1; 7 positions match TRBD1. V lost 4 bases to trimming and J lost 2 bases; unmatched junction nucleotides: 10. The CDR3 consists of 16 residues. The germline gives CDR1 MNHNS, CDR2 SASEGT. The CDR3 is CASSGFVGQPNTEAFF. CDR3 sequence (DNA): TGTGCCAGCAGTGGATTTGTGGGACAGCCTAACACTGAAGCTTTCTTT.

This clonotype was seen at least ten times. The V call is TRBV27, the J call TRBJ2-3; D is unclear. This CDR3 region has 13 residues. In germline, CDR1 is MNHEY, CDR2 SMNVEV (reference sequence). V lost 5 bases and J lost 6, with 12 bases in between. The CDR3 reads CASSATGWDTQYF. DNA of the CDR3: TGTGCCAGCAGTGCCACTGGGTGGGATACGCAGTATTTT.

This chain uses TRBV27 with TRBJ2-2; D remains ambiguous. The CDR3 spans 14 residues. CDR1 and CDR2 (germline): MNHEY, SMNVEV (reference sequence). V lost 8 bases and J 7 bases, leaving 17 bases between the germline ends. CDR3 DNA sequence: TGTGCCAGCGGGTGGACCTCCATGAGCGGGGAGCTGTTTTTT. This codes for CASGWTSMSGELFF.

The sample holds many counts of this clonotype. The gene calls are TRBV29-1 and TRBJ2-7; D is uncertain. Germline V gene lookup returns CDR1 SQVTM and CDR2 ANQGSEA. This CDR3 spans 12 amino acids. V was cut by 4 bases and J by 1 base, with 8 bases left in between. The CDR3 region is CSVVGNSYEQYF. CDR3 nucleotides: TGCAGCGTTGTTGGCAATTCCTACGAGCAGTACTTC.

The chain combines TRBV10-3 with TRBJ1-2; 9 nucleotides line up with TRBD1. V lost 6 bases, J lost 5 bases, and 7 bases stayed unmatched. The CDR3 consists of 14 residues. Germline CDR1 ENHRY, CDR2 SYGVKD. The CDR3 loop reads CAIRGTGKLYGYTF. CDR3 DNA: TGTGCCATCAGGGGGACAGGGAAGTTATATGGCTACACCTTC.

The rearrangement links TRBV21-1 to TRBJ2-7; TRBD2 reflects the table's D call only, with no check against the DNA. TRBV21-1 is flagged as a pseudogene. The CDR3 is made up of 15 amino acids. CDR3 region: CASRTDWDFPYEQYF. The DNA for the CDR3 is TGTGCCAGCAGAACGGATTGGGACTTTCCCTACGAGCAGTACTTC.

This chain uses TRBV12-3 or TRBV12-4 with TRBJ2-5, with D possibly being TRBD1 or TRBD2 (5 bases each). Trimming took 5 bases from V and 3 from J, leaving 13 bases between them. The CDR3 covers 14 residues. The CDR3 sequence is CASSPGTRKETQYF. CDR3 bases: TGTGCCAGCAGTCCAGGGACCCGAAAAGAGACCCAGTACTTC.